Below, one TCR beta chain is given with its context. Its antigen is unknown. The data are from a study of Graves' ophthalmopathy and Graves' hyperthyroidism. Study at large: Before any treatment was given, at initial diagnosis, peripheral blood was collected. General study points: A roughly 84% specificity and 87.88% sensitivity were achieved by a 13-signature model that separated ophthalmopathy from stable hyperthyroidism. A majority of expanded thyroid clonotypes exceeding 0.001 frequency were likewise present in blood.

PBMCs had their origin in fresh peripheral blood (roughly 10 ml). V lost 3 bases, J lost 2 bases, and 7 bases lay in between. CDR3 size: 14 residues. Per germline, CDR1 MDHEN and CDR2 SYDVKM. For repertoire sequencing, the TCR beta CDR3 regions were amplified from RNA transcripts. HTBI-primed first-round RT-PCR preceded second-round multiplex PCR. TCRdb passed the multiplex PCR reads through MiXCR, listing each CDR3 protein once. The sample includes 260,000 or so distinct CDR3 sequences, around 42% of them seen just once. This clonotype originated in an adult man with Graves' ophthalmopathy. The specimen was peripheral blood. The chain uses TRBV28 and TRBJ1-4; a possible D gene is TRBD1 (5 bases). The CDR3 region has the DNA TGTGCCAGCAGTTTCGGGGGGACTAATGAAAAACTGTTTTTT. Translation gives CASSFGGTNEKLFF. The whole variable domain, filled in from reference TRBV28 and TRBJ1-4, reads DVKVTQSSRYLVKRTGEKVFLECVQDMDHENMFWYRQDPGLGLRLIYFSYDVKMKEKGDIPEGYSVSREKKERFSLILESASTNQTSMYLCASSFGGTNEKLFFGSGTQLSVL.